Below, 27 T cell receptor beta chains from the same sample are listed, as sequenced in a study of T cells in Graves' hyperthyroidism and ophthalmopathy. Amplification targeted TCR beta CDR3 regions from RNA transcripts. The HTBI set primed first-round TCR CDR3 RT-PCR. TCRdb ran MiXCR on the multiplex PCR reads and lists one entry per CDR3 protein. The sample holds roughly 380,000 distinct CDR3 sequences, about an eighth seen once. Sequencing used blood. These receptors originate from a woman younger than 30 with Graves' hyperthyroidism.

This clonotype was recorded many times. The chain employs TRBV20-1 and TRBJ2-3; possibly TRBD1 for D (6 bases). CDR1 is DFQATT and CDR2 is SNEGSKA in the germline V gene (reference sequence). V lost 1 base and J lost 2, with 13 bases in between. The CDR3 length is 15 residues. The CDR3 DNA reads TGCAGTGCTAGAGTCCGGGACAAGTTCACAGATACGCAGTATTTT. This gives the protein CSARVRDKFTDTQYF.

This clonotype was observed a handful of times. The CDR3 loop is CASSPSLGHGNTEAFF. The CDR3 coding sequence is TGTGCCAGCTCACCTTCTTTGGGACATGGAAACACTGAAGCTTTCTTT. The chain joins TRBV18 to TRBJ1-1, with a weak D call TRBD1 (6 bases). CDR1 and CDR2 (germline): KGHSH, LQKENI. This CDR3 has 16 residues. Trimming took 3 bases from V and 2 from J, leaving 16 bases between them. Using reference TRBV18 and TRBJ1-1 for the parts outside the CDR3, the full variable domain is NAGVMQNPRHLVRRRGQEARLRCSPMKGHSHVYWYRQLPEEGLKFMVYLQKENIIDESGMPKERFSAEFPKEGPSILRIQQVVRGDSAAYFCASSPSLGHGNTEAFFGQGTRLTVV.

This clonotype was seen at least ten times. The chain has TRBV20-1 and TRBJ2-5; no clear D gene. V shed 0 bases and J shed 2 bases, with 4 bases lying between them. Germline CDR1 reads DFQATT; CDR2 reads SNEGSKA (reference sequence). The CDR3 contains 12 residues. The CDR3 loop reads CSARDSQETQYF. The DNA of the CDR3 is TGCAGTGCTAGAGACAGTCAAGAGACCCAGTACTTC.

This clonotype has ten or more counts. The chain employs TRBV20-1 and TRBJ1-1, with D hard to call. The length of the CDR3 is 12 residues. The ends were cut back, 3 bases at V and 3 bases at J, with 8 bases in the middle. CDR1 is DFQATT, CDR2 SNEGSKA, per germline (reference sequence). CDR3 amino acids: CSASTYDTEAFF. CDR3 nucleotides: TGCAGTGCTAGTACCTACGACACTGAAGCTTTCTTT.

This clonotype has a handful of counts. J is TRBJ2-1 and V is TRBV28, with TRBD1 matching 9 bases. Germline-derived CDR1 and CDR2 are MDHEN and SYDVKM. The length of the CDR3 is 15 residues. J was trimmed by 4 bases and V by 7 bases; bases with no gene match: 8. In DNA form, the CDR3 reads TGTGCCAGCACCCAAGGGGACAGGGCTTACAATGAGCAGTTCTTC. Protein sequence: CASTQGDRAYNEQFF.

This clonotype showed up many times. The rearrangement uses TRBV5-1 and TRBJ2-5; TRBD2 matches 10 bases. There are 15 residues in the CDR3. Germline V gene data show CDR1 as SGHRS and CDR2 as YFSETQ. Losses at the gene ends were 2 bases for V and 2 bases for J; bases not matched to a gene: 3. CDR3 residues: CASSFGLAVQETQYF. CDR3 nucleotides: TGCGCCAGCAGCTTCGGACTAGCGGTACAAGAGACCCAGTACTTC. The full variable domain, rest sourced from reference TRBV5-1 and TRBJ2-5, is KAGVTQTPRYLIKTRGQQVTLSCSPISGHRSVSWYQQTPGQGLQFLFEYFSETQRNKGNFPGRFSGRQFSNSRSEMNVSTLELGDSALYLCASSFGLAVQETQYFGPGTRLLVL.

This clonotype came up a few times. V and J are TRBV19 and TRBJ2-6, with D possibly TRBD2 on 6 matching bases. With 3 bases removed from V and 0 bases from J, the gap between germline ends came to 12 bases. This CDR3 spans 17 amino acids. CDR1 and CDR2 from the germline V gene are LNHDA and SQIVND (reference sequence). CDR3 sequence reads: CASSMEGLTSGANVLTF. CDR3 nucleotide sequence: TGTGCCAGTAGTATGGAGGGGCTCACCTCTGGGGCCAACGTCCTGACTTTC.

This clonotype was recorded many times. CDR3 region: CAWSHRALSGYTF. Written as DNA, the CDR3 is TGTGCCTGGAGTCACCGGGCTCTGAGTGGCTACACCTTC. The J gene is TRBJ1-2, the V gene TRBV30, with D unclear. CDR1 is GTSNPN, CDR2 SVGIG, per germline (reference sequence). The length of the CDR3 is 13 residues. Between the trimmed V and J ends, which lost 2 bases and 7 bases, there was a span of 14 bases.

This clonotype showed up many times. The chain links TRBV9 to TRBJ2-1; 11 nucleotides match TRBD2. CDR3 length equals 18 residues. The germline V gene has CDR1 SGDLS and CDR2 YYNGEE. Trimming took 0 bases from V and 0 from J; bases not matched to a gene: 5. The CDR3 DNA reads as TGTGCCAGCAGCGTAGGACTAGCGGGATTGGGCTCCTACAATGAGCAGTTCTTC. Translated: CASSVGLAGLGSYNEQFF.

This clonotype occurred many times. CDR3 sequence: CASSYLMGGTDTQYF. CDR3 coding DNA: TGTGCCAGCAGTTATCTTATGGGGGGCACAGATACGCAGTATTTT. This chain uses TRBV6-1 with TRBJ2-3, with D possibly being TRBD1 or TRBD2 (5 bases each). V gave up 5 bases and J gave up 1 base, with 13 bases separating them. Germline V gene sequence: CDR1 MNHNS, CDR2 SASEGT. This CDR3 contains 15 residues.

This clonotype has ten or more counts. V is TRBV28 and J is TRBJ1-1; D remains unclear. Deletions cut 1 base from V and 2 bases from J, with 5 bases between. Per the germline V gene, CDR1 is MDHEN and CDR2 is SYDVKM. This CDR3 spans 13 amino acids. The CDR3 DNA sequence: TGTGCCAGCAGTTTATTCCCCAACACTGAAGCTTTCTTT. It encodes CASSLFPNTEAFF. Supplemented by reference TRBV28 and TRBJ1-1, the full variable domain reads DVKVTQSSRYLVKRTGEKVFLECVQDMDHENMFWYRQDPGLGLRLIYFSYDVKMKEKGDIPEGYSVSREKKERFSLILESASTNQTSMYLCASSLFPNTEAFFGQGTRLTVV.

V gene TRBV19 combines with J gene TRBJ1-5; D is undetermined. The CDR3 totals 12 residues. Trimming shortened V by 0 bases and J by 7 bases, and 4 bases separated the two germline ends. Germline V gene sequence: CDR1 LNHDA, CDR2 SQIVND (reference sequence). The CDR3 DNA sequence: TGTGCCAGTAGTATAGAGCGGCAGCCCCAGCATTTT. Amino acid sequence: CASSIERQPQHF.

This clonotype was counted ten times or more. The V call is TRBV2, the J call TRBJ1-1, with D hard to call. V was shortened by 7 bases and J by 5 bases, with 14 bases between the two germline ends. This CDR3 contains 13 residues. Germline V lookup: CDR1 SNHLY, CDR2 FYNNEI. CDR3 sequence (DNA): TGTGCCAGCAACCCCCTTTTGGGTACTGAAGCTTTCTTT. Translating gives CASNPLLGTEAFF.

This clonotype was recorded at least ten times. V is TRBV3-1 and J is TRBJ2-7; the D gene is possibly TRBD1 (6 bases). This CDR3 contains 11 residues. The germline gives CDR1 LGHDT, CDR2 YNNKEL (reference sequence). V was cut by 6 bases and J by 4 bases, with 7 bases left in between. The CDR3 nucleotides are TGTGCCAGCAGTCAGGGGTACGAGCAGTACTTC. Translated: CASSQGYEQYF.

This clonotype has just a few counts. The gene calls are TRBV18 and TRBJ1-3; D unclear. Germline CDR1 KGHSH, CDR2 LQKENI. V dropped 3 bases and J dropped 4 bases, with 13 bases sitting between them. The CDR3 has 15 amino acids. CDR3 coding DNA: TGTGCCAGCTCACCCGCCGGAACGCACGGAAACACCATATATTTT. Its translation is CASSPAGTHGNTIYF.

This clonotype came up many times. DNA for the CDR3: TGTGCCGCCCAACGGACAGGGAACACCGGGGAGCTGTTTTTT. It specifies CAAQRTGNTGELFF. This sequence joins TRBV10-3 and TRBJ2-2, with 7 bases matching TRBD1. Germline CDR1 is ENHRY and CDR2 is SYGVKD. The V and J ends lost 11 bases and 1 base, in that order; junction bases with no gene match: 7. This CDR3 is 14 amino acids long.

This clonotype was seen only a few times. This sequence joins TRBV5-8 and TRBJ1-5, with D perhaps matching TRBD1 (5 bases). The CDR3 has 15 amino acids. CDR1 SGHTS and CDR2 YDEGEE come from the germline V gene. V lost 1 base and J lost 0, with 8 bases in between. The CDR3 DNA reads TGTGCCAGCAGCTTGCCGGGGGATAGCAATCAGCCCCAGCATTTT. Its translation is CASSLPGDSNQPQHF.

This clonotype was counted between two and nine times. The rearrangement links TRBV15 to TRBJ2-3; tentatively, D is TRBD2 (6 bases). The CDR3 spans 15 residues. CDR1 is LNHNV and CDR2 is YYDKDF in the germline V gene (reference sequence). With 5 bases removed from V and 3 bases from J, the gap between germline ends came to 15 bases. CDR3 protein: CATSVQGGLTDTQYF. The DNA of the CDR3 is TGTGCCACCAGCGTCCAGGGAGGACTAACAGATACGCAGTATTTT.

There are a few counts of this clonotype. The chain is built from TRBV6-4 and TRBJ1-1, with unresolved D. Per the germline V gene, CDR1 is MRHNA and CDR2 is SNTAGT. Trimming removed 5 bases from V and 2 bases from J, with 12 bases in between. The CDR3 has 14 residues. The CDR3 DNA is TGTGCCAGCAGTCGAACCAGACGAAACACTGAAGCTTTCTTT. This translates into CASSRTRRNTEAFF.

A few counts support this clonotype. V and J are TRBV5-4 and TRBJ1-1; no reliable D call. From germline, CDR1 is SGHNT and CDR2 YYREEE (reference sequence). Trimming cost V 5 bases and J 1 base, with 15 bases left between them. This CDR3 contains 15 residues. The CDR3 here is CASRVGGPRNTEAFF. The CDR3 region has the DNA TGTGCCAGCAGGGTGGGAGGACCCCGGAACACTGAAGCTTTCTTT.

This clonotype was counted many times. The rearrangement links TRBV28 to TRBJ1-4, with D unclear. CDR1 is MDHEN and CDR2 is SYDVKM in the germline V gene. The CDR3 length is 15 residues. Between the trimmed V and J ends, which lost 1 base and 3 bases, there was a span of 9 bases. This CDR3 is CASSLFGRANEKLFF. CDR3 DNA: TGTGCCAGCAGTTTATTCGGGAGAGCTAATGAAAAACTGTTTTTT.

V gene TRBV4-2 combines with J gene TRBJ2-1; 9 bases agree with TRBD2. Germline CDR1 is LGHNA and CDR2 is YNFKEQ. J was trimmed by 5 bases and V by 0 bases; bases with no gene match: 5. This CDR3 has 16 amino acids. The CDR3 DNA sequence: TGTGCCAGCAGCCAAGAGGTCCTAGCGGGGAACAATGAGCAGTTCTTC. Translated: CASSQEVLAGNNEQFF.

The chain is built from TRBV15 and TRBJ1-2, with D unclear. Deletions cut 8 bases from V and 7 bases from J, with 11 bases between. Germline CDR1 reads LNHNV; CDR2 reads YYDKDF (reference sequence). This CDR3 contains 11 residues. The DNA of the CDR3 is TGTGCCACCTCTAGTTCCGGTGGCTACACCTTC. Its translation is CATSSSGGYTF.

This clonotype turned up a few times. This rearrangement joins TRBV12-3 or TRBV12-4 to TRBJ1-3; 7 bases are shared with TRBD1. This CDR3 spans 15 amino acids. V shed 5 bases, J shed 2 bases, and the junction held 6 bases outside the gene matches. The CDR3 DNA reads as TGTGCCAGCAGTCCCAGGGGGAATCCTGGAAACACCATATATTTT. It codes for CASSPRGNPGNTIYF.

At least ten counts were recorded for this clonotype. The chain uses TRBV2 and TRBJ2-3, with D uncertain. Germline V gene lookup returns CDR1 SNHLY and CDR2 FYNNEI. The CDR3 covers 14 residues. Deletions cut 6 bases from V and 0 bases from J, with 10 bases between. This CDR3 reads CASSATTSTDTQYF. The CDR3 DNA is TGTGCCAGCAGCGCCACTACGAGCACAGATACGCAGTATTTT.

This clonotype was detected many times. J is TRBJ2-5 and V is TRBV5-4; the match to TRBD2 covers 8 bases. This CDR3 is built from 16 residues. V lost 2 bases, J lost 5 bases, and 11 bases stayed unmatched. CDR1 SGHNT and CDR2 YYREEE come from the germline V gene (reference sequence). CDR3: CASSFRTSSSRETQYF. CDR3 coding DNA: TGTGCCAGCAGCTTCAGGACTAGCTCTTCCCGGGAGACCCAGTACTTC.

A single count supports this clonotype. This sequence joins TRBV5-1 and TRBJ2-7, with a tentative D call TRBD2 (6 bases). Trimming cost V 4 bases and J 1 base, with 18 bases left between them. CDR3 length: 16 residues. Germline CDR1 SGHRS, CDR2 YFSETQ. CDR3 protein: CASSGCWRRASYEQYF. DNA for the CDR3: TGCGCCAGCAGCGGTTGCTGGCGGAGGGCTTCCTACGAGCAGTACTTC. Combining the CDR3 with reference TRBV5-1 and TRBJ2-7 gives the whole variable domain KAGVTQTPRYLIKTRGQQVTLSCSPISGHRSVSWYQQTPGQGLQFLFEYFSETQRNKGNFPGRFSGRQFSNSRSEMNVSTLELGDSALYLCASSGCWRRASYEQYFGPGTRLTVT.